This paragraph reports one T cell receptor beta chain. The data are from a study of shared clonotypes between healthy human individuals. Each subset's genomic DNA was split evenly across several immunoSEQ plates. Sequencing was performed with immunoSEQ multiplex PCR; in TCRdb, only in-frame clones are kept and a portion is missing. Of roughly 1.5 million clones listed, under 99% are singletons. The sample comprised naive CD4+ T cells sorted from blood. Subset specified: CD45RA+ positively selected. The TCR was taken from a man under 40 in good health.

The CDR3, as DNA: TGTGCCAGCAGTCCCCTCTGGGGTAGCGGGAGGTGGACAGATACGCAGTATTTT. Its protein product is CASSPLWGSGRWTDTQYF. The chain links TRBV2 to TRBJ2-3, with 10 bases lining up with TRBD2. J gave up 3 bases and V 5 bases, and 14 bases lay outside the gene matches. The CDR3 contains 18 residues. The V gene's germline CDR1 is SNHLY and CDR2 FYNNEI.